The 19 T cell receptor beta chains in this list originate from one sample, sequenced in a study of control samples from healthy donors and cancer patients (dated by TCRdb to 2020 to 2022). The library was obtained by the immunoSEQ multiplex PCR assay. The clones in this table, taken by TCRdb from immuneACCESS, are in-frame only. Not every clone is retained; where verified, under half of the shortfall comes from an unresolved V gene, and the cause of the rest is unknown. The sample table lists approximately 70,000 clones, 90% of them with a count of one. The biggest ten clones account for 0.95% to 1.5% of the sample. Sequencing was done on a sample of PBMCs. Source of these receptors: a woman aged 50 to 60 with colorectal cancer.

The V and J genes are TRBV19 and TRBJ1-2, with a weak D call TRBD1 (5 bases). CDR3 size: 11 residues. The V end lost 3 bases, the J end lost 7 bases, and 6 bases lay between the germline ends. Per the germline V gene, CDR1 is LNHDA and CDR2 is SQIVND (reference sequence). The CDR3 bases are TGTGCCAGTAGTATGGGACCTGGCTACACCTTC. Its translation: CASSMGPGYTF.

This chain joins TRBV28 and TRBJ1-2; D is ambiguous. The germline V and J ends were trimmed by 4 bases and 5 bases, with 20 bases remaining between them. This CDR3 is 16 amino acids long. Germline assignment: CDR1 MDHEN and CDR2 SYDVKM. The CDR3 DNA is TGTGCCAGCAGTTCCCGTCGAGCCGGCGTCGGGTATGGCTACACCTTC. It codes for CASSSRRAGVGYGYTF.

The chain uses TRBV1 and TRBJ2-7. TRBV1 has pseudogene status. This CDR3 is built from 18 residues. In DNA form, the CDR3 reads TGCACCAGCAGCCAACAAGAGCGGAAGGGGGGAACCTCCTACGAGCAGTACTTC. Amino acids: CTSSQQERKGGTSYEQYF.

The rearrangement links TRBV18 to TRBJ2-5, with D maybe TRBD2 (5 bases). Germline V gene sequence: CDR1 KGHSH, CDR2 LQKENI. V shed 3 bases and J shed 5 bases, with 13 bases lying between them. CDR3 size: 14 residues. The CDR3 nucleotides read TGTGCCAGCTCACCGGGGTGGAGGTCGGAGACCCAGTACTTC. Residues: CASSPGWRSETQYF.

This clone occurred a few times. This chain joins TRBV19 and TRBJ1-1; D perhaps matches TRBD1 (6 bases). The V gene lost 5 bases and the J gene lost 11 bases, with 15 bases spanning the gap. The germline CDR1 and CDR2 sequences are LNHDA and SQIVND (reference sequence). There are 12 residues in the CDR3. The DNA of the CDR3 is TGTGCCAGTAGTCACGACAGGTTGGATGCTTTCTTT. It encodes CASSHDRLDAFF.

A few counts support this clone. The CDR3, as DNA: TGTGCCAGCAGCTTGGAGGGGGCTTCTGGAAACACCATATATTTT. Its protein is CASSLEGASGNTIYF. V gene TRBV7-6 combines with J gene TRBJ1-3, with TRBD1 matching over 7 bases. Germline assignment: CDR1 SGHVS and CDR2 FNYEAQ. The V gene end was trimmed by 3 bases and the J gene end by 1 base; junction bases not matched to a gene: 3. The CDR3 runs to 15 residues.

V gene TRBV18 combines with J gene TRBJ2-3; 13 positions agree with TRBD2. CDR3 size: 17 residues. The germline CDR1 and CDR2 sequences are KGHSH and LQKENI. The V and J ends lost 6 bases and 1 base, in that order; junction bases with no gene match: 7. This CDR3 reads CASSRGLAGERTDTQYF. As DNA, the CDR3 is TGTGCCAGCTCTCGTGGACTAGCGGGAGAACGCACAGATACGCAGTATTTT. Full variable domain (outside the CDR3, taken from reference TRBV18 and TRBJ2-3): NAGVMQNPRHLVRRRGQEARLRCSPMKGHSHVYWYRQLPEEGLKFMVYLQKENIIDESGMPKERFSAEFPKEGPSILRIQQVVRGDSAAYFCASSRGLAGERTDTQYFGPGTRLTVL.

This clone was counted a single time. A much larger clone differs from this one at a single base, so this may be a read error. At the DNA level, this CDR3 is encoded by other sequences in the same sample as well. The chain employs TRBV28 and TRBJ1-3; 8 bases match TRBD1. Germline CDR1 MDHEN, CDR2 SYDVKM. CDR3 length: 15 residues. Trimming removed 6 bases from V and 2 bases from J; junction bases left unmatched: 6. The CDR3 loop is CASRSDRVPGNTIYF. Here the CDR3 DNA reads TGTGCCAGCAGATCGGACAGGGTCCCTGGAAACACCATATATTTT. The whole variable domain, filled in from reference TRBV28 and TRBJ1-3, reads DVKVTQSSRYLVKRTGEKVFLECVQDMDHENMFWYRQDPGLGLRLIYFSYDVKMKEKGDIPEGYSVSREKKERFSLILESASTNQTSMYLCASRSDRVPGNTIYFGEGSWLTVV.

The rearrangement joins TRBV9 to TRBJ2-3; D is possibly TRBD2 (7 bases). The CDR3 consists of 16 residues. CDR1 is SGDLS, CDR2 YYNGEE, per germline. Between the trimmed V and J ends, which lost 4 bases and 2 bases, there was a span of 17 bases. The CDR3, as DNA: TGTGCCAGCAGCTCGTTGGGGGGGCGCACCACAGATACGCAGTATTTT. It yields the protein CASSSLGGRTTDTQYF.

The CDR3 DNA is TGTGCCAGCAGTGTACAGCGGGGGGGGACAGATACGCAGTATTTT. Protein product: CASSVQRGGTDTQYF. V is TRBV2 and J is TRBJ2-3; 10 bases match TRBD2. Looked up from germline, CDR1 is SNHLY and CDR2 is FYNNEI. The CDR3 extends over 15 amino acids. With V trimmed by 4 bases and J by 3 bases, 4 bases remained unmatched.

The V call is TRBV11-2, the J call TRBJ2-1, with 8 bases aligning to TRBD2. The germline gives CDR1 SGHAT, CDR2 FQNNGV. The CDR3 consists of 14 residues. J was trimmed by 10 bases and V by 0 bases; bases with no gene match: 5. In DNA, the CDR3 is TGTGCCAGCAGCTTAGATCCTGCTAGCGGGGAGCAGTTCTTC. Amino acid sequence: CASSLDPASGEQFF.

The gene calls are TRBV4-1 and TRBJ1-2; the D gene is possibly TRBD1 (5 bases). The CDR3 is made up of 18 amino acids. Germline V CDR1 and CDR2: MGHRA, YSYEKL. Trimming left V 0 bases short and J 8 bases short, with 25 bases between. The CDR3 region is CASSQDRRAGPSGKGYTF. CDR3 coding DNA: TGCGCCAGCAGCCAAGATCGGCGAGCGGGACCCTCGGGAAAAGGCTACACCTTC.

Turning to this clone: The sample has other DNA sequences that encode this CDR3 too. This chain links TRBV7-9 with TRBJ2-7; D unresolved. The V end lost 2 bases, the J end lost 1 base, and 0 bases lay between the germline ends. Per the germline V gene, CDR1 is SEHNR and CDR2 is FQNEAQ (reference sequence). The CDR3 covers 11 residues. The CDR3 DNA follows: TGTGCCAGCAGCTTATCCTACGAGCAGTACTTC. Its protein is CASSLSYEQYF.

The genes are TRBV9 and TRBJ2-1, with 8 positions matching TRBD2. The V and J ends lost 4 bases and 0 bases, in that order; junction bases with no gene match: 6. This CDR3 is built from 16 residues. Germline-derived CDR1 and CDR2 are SGDLS and YYNGEE. This chain's CDR3 is CASSPGGISSYNEQFF. Here the CDR3 DNA reads TGTGCCAGCAGCCCGGGGGGGATCAGCTCCTACAATGAGCAGTTCTTC.

The rearrangement links TRBV5-8 to TRBJ1-3, with unresolved D. The length of the CDR3 is 17 residues. Germline CDR1 reads SGHTS; CDR2 reads YDEGEE. V lost 1 base and J 5 bases, leaving 19 bases between the germline ends. The CDR3 reads CASSLLIIGSVRNTIYF. CDR3 sequence (DNA): TGTGCCAGCAGCTTGTTGATCATCGGGTCAGTTCGAAACACCATATATTTT. Based on the CDR3 plus reference TRBV5-8 and TRBJ1-3, the full variable domain is EAGVTQSPTHLIKTRGQQATLRCSPISGHTSVYWYQQALGLGLQFLLWYDEGEERNRGNFPPRFSGRQFPNYSSELNVNALELEDSALYLCASSLLIIGSVRNTIYFGEGSWLTVV.

This chain joins TRBV30 and TRBJ2-5; unclear D gene. V shed 2 bases and J shed 5 bases, with 9 bases lying between them. The CDR3 contains 12 residues. CDR1 is GTSNPN and CDR2 is SVGIG in the germline V gene (reference sequence). CDR3 protein: CAWSITRETQYF. Here the CDR3 DNA reads TGTGCCTGGAGTATAACAAGGGAGACCCAGTACTTC.

The gene calls are TRBV19 and TRBJ2-3, with TRBD1 matching over 8 bases. The CDR3 is 18 residues long. CDR1 LNHDA and CDR2 SQIVND come from the germline V gene (reference sequence). After removal of 3 bases from V and 3 bases from J, the junction contained 14 bases not matched to a gene. The CDR3 loop is CASSIEGVQGAPTDTQYF. CDR3 in DNA: TGTGCCAGTAGTATTGAGGGGGTCCAGGGGGCGCCGACAGATACGCAGTATTTT.

The J gene is TRBJ1-5, the V gene TRBV19; D is uncertain. V lost 4 bases, J lost 12 bases, and 10 bases lay in between. CDR1 and CDR2 (germline): LNHDA, SQIVND (reference sequence). The CDR3 is 11 residues long. CDR3 protein: CASSNLILQHF. CDR3 in DNA: TGTGCCAGTAGTAATTTAATTCTCCAGCATTTT. The full variable domain, in which reference TRBV19 and TRBJ1-5 provide the parts outside the CDR3, is DGGITQSPKYLFRKEGQNVTLSCEQNLNHDAMYWYRQDPGQGLRLIYYSQIVNDFQKGDIAEGYSVSREKKESFPLTVTSAQKNPTAFYLCASSNLILQHFGDGTRLSIL.

The rearrangement joins TRBV29-1 to TRBJ2-7; TRBD2 matches at 9 bases. V dropped 6 bases and J dropped 5; count of bases not matched to a gene: 11. This CDR3 spans 14 amino acids. Germline V gives CDR1 SQVTM, CDR2 ANQGSEA. CDR3 sequence (DNA): TGCAGCGTCGGGTACGTAGCGGGAGACGACGAGCAGTACTTC. Amino acids: CSVGYVAGDDEQYF.